The 8 T cell receptor beta chains listed next were all sequenced from one sample in a study of early T cells in non-severe SARS-CoV-2 infection (dated by TCRdb to the early 2020s). Library preparation was by 5' RACE. The listed sequencing device is NextSeq 500. In-frame beta chains were kept once TCRdb had trimmed the public reads at Q25 with fastp and called clones with MiXCR. When rows share a CDR3 protein, they turn into one entry using the most common DNA and genes. The sample table shows 53,000 or so distinct CDR3 sequences, and around 10% are seen once. 7.5% to 9% of the sample belongs to the ten largest clones. The sequenced material came from whole blood. These receptors were collected from an adult who was a healthcare worker with PCR-confirmed SARS-CoV-2 infection or an uninfected control (not recorded which).

This rearrangement joins TRBV6-5 to TRBJ2-6, with D uncertain. CDR3 length: 13 residues. The germline V gene has CDR1 MNHEY and CDR2 SVGAGI. Deletions cut 7 bases from V and 2 bases from J, with 6 bases between. This chain's CDR3 is CASTEAGANVLTF. The DNA for the CDR3 is TGTGCCAGCACAGAGGCTGGGGCCAACGTCCTGACTTTC.

This clonotype has at least ten counts. CDR3 protein: CASSQDHRGRRAFF. CDR3 coding DNA: TGTGCCAGCAGCCAGGATCACAGGGGGAGAAGAGCTTTCTTT. The chain couples TRBV3-1 to TRBJ1-1; 8 bases agree with TRBD1. CDR3 length: 14 residues. Trimming removed 3 bases from V and 10 bases from J; junction bases left unmatched: 10. Germline V gene sequence: CDR1 LGHDT, CDR2 YNNKEL (reference sequence).

V usage is TRBV7-9 and J usage is TRBJ2-7; possible D gene TRBD2, 6 bases. Looked up from germline, CDR1 is SEHNR and CDR2 is FQNEAQ (reference sequence). V was trimmed by 4 bases and J by 3 bases, leaving 13 bases between them. The CDR3 contains 14 residues. CDR3 sequence (DNA): TGTGCCAGCAGCTCCAGGCGGGGTTTCTACGAGCAGTACTTC. It translates to CASSSRRGFYEQYF.

This clonotype was counted many times. This chain joins TRBV15 and TRBJ1-4; 9 positions agree with TRBD1. J lost 5 bases, V lost 3 bases, and 1 base had no gene match. Germline CDR1 reads LNHNV; CDR2 reads YYDKDF (reference sequence). CDR3 size: 14 residues. The CDR3 DNA reads TGTGCCACCAGCAGGGGACAGGGAAATGAAAAACTGTTTTTT. Its protein product is CATSRGQGNEKLFF.

This clonotype was counted between two and nine times. The J gene is TRBJ1-5, the V gene TRBV27; 12 bases map to TRBD1. This CDR3 region has 14 residues. Germline lookup yields CDR1 MNHEY and CDR2 SMNVEV (reference sequence). Trimming removed 6 bases from V and 5 bases from J; junction bases left unmatched: 2. The chain's CDR3 is CASRGTGGYQPQHF. The CDR3 DNA reads TGTGCCAGCAGGGGGACAGGGGGCTATCAGCCCCAGCATTTT.

This clonotype was recorded at least ten times. The gene calls are TRBV28 and TRBJ1-5; D not resolved. Trimming took 1 base from V and 7 from J, leaving 2 bases between them. The CDR3 loop spans 11 amino acids. The germline CDR1 and CDR2 sequences are MDHEN and SYDVKM. The CDR3 spells CASSLSQPQHF. As DNA, the CDR3 is TGTGCCAGCAGTTTATCCCAGCCCCAGCATTTT.

This clonotype was observed a few times. The chain uses TRBV11-2 and TRBJ1-1; maybe TRBD1 (6 bases). The V and J ends lost 1 base and 1 base respectively, with 13 bases between them. Germline CDR1 SGHAT, CDR2 FQNNGV. The CDR3 loop spans 16 amino acids. CDR3 protein: CASSLADPRGNTEAFF. CDR3 bases: TGTGCCAGCAGCTTAGCTGACCCCAGGGGGAACACTGAAGCTTTCTTT.

This clonotype came up many times. The gene calls are TRBV4-1 and TRBJ1-5; no firm D call. The CDR3 sequence is 14 residues long. V was clipped by 4 bases and J by 4 bases, with 11 bases between them. Germline V gene sequence: CDR1 MGHRA, CDR2 YSYEKL. The chain's CDR3 is CASSPSSSNQPQHF. DNA of the CDR3: TGCGCCAGCAGCCCGTCATCCAGTAATCAGCCCCAGCATTTT.